The 20 T cell receptor beta chains below all came from one sample that was sequenced in a study of cytomegalovirus exposure and HLA in healthy donors. Both 60 Vbeta primers and 13 Jbeta primers went into the PCR. Sequenced by immunoSEQ multiplex PCR; TCRdb stores in-frame clones only, minus some. The data contain about 190,000 clones, roughly four fifths of them singletons. The sequenced sample was PBMCs. The receptor set was obtained from a man in his late teens or twenties in good health and CMV-seronegative.

V is TRBV21-1 and J is TRBJ2-3; TRBD1, the D gene given by the table, was not confirmed from the DNA. TRBV21-1 is assigned pseudogene status. The CDR3 loop spans 18 amino acids. The DNA of the CDR3 is TGTGCCAGCAGCGTCCGGCGGGACAGGGTGTTTGGGACAGATACGCAGTATTTT. Residues: CASSVRRDRVFGTDTQYF.

This clone occurred a few times. This chain joins TRBV7-2 and TRBJ2-4; 7 bases map to TRBD1. With V trimmed by 1 base and J by 8 bases, 5 bases remained unmatched. CDR1 SGHTA and CDR2 FQGNSA come from the germline V gene. The CDR3 is 14 residues long. The CDR3 sequence is CASSLETGWDIQYF. CDR3 sequence (DNA): TGTGCCAGCAGCTTAGAGACAGGGTGGGACATTCAGTACTTC.

J is TRBJ2-5 and V is TRBV5-1; the match to TRBD2 covers 7 bases. The J call may be in error: the DNA end matches TRBJ2-7 better. In germline, CDR1 is SGHRS, CDR2 YFSETQ. The CDR3 runs 14 residues. Written as DNA, the CDR3 is TGCGCCAGCGCAGTCGGGGGGACGGGTTACGAGCAGTACTTC. Protein product: CASAVGGTGYEQYF.

V usage is TRBV5-1 and J usage is TRBJ1-1; D is perhaps TRBD1 (5 bases). Germline V gene data show CDR1 as SGHRS and CDR2 as YFSETQ. The CDR3 is 17 amino acids. V was pared by 3 bases and J by 0 bases, with 18 bases between. The CDR3 here is CASSWGREDLMNTEAFF. CDR3 DNA: TGCGCCAGCAGCTGGGGGAGGGAGGACCTAATGAACACTGAAGCTTTCTTT. Combining the CDR3 with reference TRBV5-1 and TRBJ1-1 gives the whole variable domain KAGVTQTPRYLIKTRGQQVTLSCSPISGHRSVSWYQQTPGQGLQFLFEYFSETQRNKGNFPGRFSGRQFSNSRSEMNVSTLELGDSALYLCASSWGREDLMNTEAFFGQGTRLTVV.

The chain has TRBV25-1 and TRBJ2-3; TRBD2 aligns across 7 bases. The CDR3 contains 18 residues. The ends lost 1 base at V and 4 bases at J; junction bases unmatched: 14. Germline V gene sequence: CDR1 MGHDK, CDR2 SYGVNS. CDR3 in DNA: TGTGCCAGCAGTGAATGGGAGGGAGGAACAACCAACCCAGATACGCAGTATTTT. Its protein product is CASSEWEGGTTNPDTQYF.

V and J are TRBV6-6 and TRBJ2-3, with TRBD2 as a possible D gene (6 bases). The CDR3 spans 16 residues. Germline V gives CDR1 MNHNY, CDR2 SVGAGI (reference sequence). Trimming removed 6 bases from V and 2 bases from J, with 18 bases in between. The CDR3 DNA is TGTGCCAGCAGCCCTACCGGCGGGGAGCTCACAGATACGCAGTATTTT. This sequence encodes CASSPTGGELTDTQYF.

The chain uses TRBV13 and TRBJ2-2, with D tentatively TRBD1 (6 bases). The CDR3 consists of 16 residues. CDR1 is PRHDT and CDR2 is FYEKMQ in the germline V gene (reference sequence). V was trimmed by 4 bases and J by 3 bases, leaving 15 bases between them. The CDR3: CASSSTGFGDTGELFF. Here the CDR3 DNA reads TGTGCCAGCAGCTCTACAGGGTTTGGAGACACCGGGGAGCTGTTTTTT.

This clone was observed a single time. The rearrangement links TRBV19 to TRBJ1-4; 7 bases fit TRBD1. The CDR3 is 15 residues long. Germline CDR1 is LNHDA and CDR2 is SQIVND (reference sequence). V lost 1 base to trimming and J lost 5 bases; unmatched junction nucleotides: 4. CDR3 residues: CASSIGGQPNEKLFF. CDR3 coding DNA: TGTGCCAGTAGTATAGGGGGACAGCCGAATGAAAAACTGTTTTTT.

The chain carries TRBV6-5 and TRBJ1-1; tentatively, D is TRBD1 (6 bases). Trimming left V 6 bases short and J 3 bases short, with 14 bases between. CDR1 is MNHEY and CDR2 is SVGAGI in the germline V gene. The CDR3 extends over 14 amino acids. The CDR3 coding sequence is TGTGCCAGCAGAGCGACAGGTCGGGACACTGAAGCTTTCTTT. Protein sequence: CASRATGRDTEAFF.

This clone was observed a few times. DNA for the CDR3: TGTGCCAGCAGCTTGGGGGTGAATAGCGAAAAACTGTTTTTT. As protein: CASSLGVNSEKLFF. V is TRBV5-6 and J is TRBJ1-4; no clear D. CDR1 and CDR2 from the germline V gene are SGHDT and YYEEEE. Trimming removed 0 bases at V and 8 bases at J, with 11 bases between. The CDR3 consists of 14 residues.

The chain has TRBV7-2 and TRBJ1-3, with D unresolved. The germline gives CDR1 SGHTA, CDR2 FQGNSA. This CDR3 is 13 amino acids long. V was clipped by 4 bases and J by 0 bases, with 4 bases between them. CDR3 in DNA: TGTGCCAGCAGCTCTACCTCTGGAAACACCATATATTTT. Amino acids: CASSSTSGNTIYF.

The chain is built from TRBV28 and TRBJ2-3; 7 nucleotides agree with TRBD2. The CDR3 covers 15 residues. After removal of 6 bases from V and 6 bases from J, the junction contained 12 bases not matched to a gene. Germline lookup yields CDR1 MDHEN and CDR2 SYDVKM. The CDR3 DNA reads as TGTGCCAGCAGCCAAAGCGGGGTAAGAGGGGATACGCAGTATTTT. Protein: CASSQSGVRGDTQYF.

The chain is built from TRBV19 and TRBJ1-2; D is ambiguous. With 5 bases removed from V and 4 bases from J, the gap between germline ends came to 14 bases. CDR3 size: 14 residues. CDR1 LNHDA and CDR2 SQIVND come from the germline V gene (reference sequence). CDR3 sequence reads: CASSPQTDSYGYTF. For the CDR3, the DNA is TGTGCCAGTAGTCCGCAAACAGATTCCTATGGCTACACCTTC. The complete variable domain, with remaining parts taken from reference TRBV19 and TRBJ1-2, reads DGGITQSPKYLFRKEGQNVTLSCEQNLNHDAMYWYRQDPGQGLRLIYYSQIVNDFQKGDIAEGYSVSREKKESFPLTVTSAQKNPTAFYLCASSPQTDSYGYTFGSGTRLTVV.

The chain is built from TRBV9 and TRBJ2-5; 9 nucleotides line up with TRBD2. Germline CDR1 SGDLS, CDR2 YYNGEE. This CDR3 comprises 14 residues. The ends lost 4 bases at V and 2 bases at J; junction bases unmatched: 3. CDR3 residues: CASSIAGAQETQYF. The CDR3 nucleotides read TGTGCCAGCAGCATAGCGGGAGCTCAAGAGACCCAGTACTTC.

V is TRBV19 and J is TRBJ1-4, with a weak D call TRBD1 (6 bases). Germline V gives CDR1 LNHDA, CDR2 SQIVND (reference sequence). This CDR3 contains 16 residues. Trimming left V 5 bases short and J 3 bases short, with 16 bases between. CDR3 sequence reads: CASSSPGGAANEKLFF. The CDR3 region has the DNA TGTGCCAGTAGTTCTCCGGGGGGCGCGGCTAATGAAAAACTGTTTTTT.

The chain combines TRBV18 with TRBJ2-5; TRBD1 matches 7 bases. The J call may be wrong; the DNA end is better matched by TRBJ2-7. There are 14 residues in the CDR3. Germline CDR1 reads KGHSH; CDR2 reads LQKENI. The CDR3 DNA sequence: TGTGCCAGCTCACTACAGGGGATGTCCTACGAGCAGTACTTC. Translated: CASSLQGMSYEQYF.

The chain recombines TRBV5-1 with TRBJ1-4, with D perhaps matching TRBD1 (5 bases). Germline loops: CDR1 SGHRS, CDR2 YFSETQ. The CDR3 length is 14 residues. The V end lost 5 bases, the J end lost 0 bases, and 8 bases lay between the germline ends. The CDR3 coding sequence is TGCGCCAGCAGTGGGACTCCAACTAATGAAAAACTGTTTTTT. Its protein is CASSGTPTNEKLFF.

This clone was detected once. The V call is TRBV7-2, the J call TRBJ1-5; D might be TRBD1 (5 bases). This CDR3 has 14 amino acids. Trimming took off 2 bases at V and 7 bases at J, with 12 bases between the two ends. Germline V gene sequence: CDR1 SGHTA, CDR2 FQGNSA. CDR3 DNA sequence: TGTGCCAGCAGCTTACGGGGGACGAGCCAGCCCCAGCATTTT. Its translation: CASSLRGTSQPQHF.

This clone was seen more than once but under ten times. The chain is built from TRBV9 and TRBJ2-1, with 7 bases fitting TRBD1. The CDR3 spans 13 residues. Losses at the gene ends were 4 bases for V and 6 bases for J; bases not matched to a gene: 4. Germline values: CDR1 SGDLS, CDR2 YYNGEE. CDR3 amino acids: CASSPRQGNEQFF. CDR3 DNA: TGTGCCAGCAGCCCACGACAGGGCAATGAGCAGTTCTTC.

This clone was observed a few times. The chain carries TRBV11-1 and TRBJ2-5; D is undetermined. Germline CDR1 is SGHAT and CDR2 is FQDESV (reference sequence). The CDR3 sequence is 14 residues long. Trimming stripped 5 bases from V and 5 bases from J, with 15 bases between. The CDR3 sequence: CASSPSSEWETQYF. Written as DNA, the CDR3 is TGTGCCAGCAGCCCCTCCTCCGAGTGGGAGACCCAGTACTTC.